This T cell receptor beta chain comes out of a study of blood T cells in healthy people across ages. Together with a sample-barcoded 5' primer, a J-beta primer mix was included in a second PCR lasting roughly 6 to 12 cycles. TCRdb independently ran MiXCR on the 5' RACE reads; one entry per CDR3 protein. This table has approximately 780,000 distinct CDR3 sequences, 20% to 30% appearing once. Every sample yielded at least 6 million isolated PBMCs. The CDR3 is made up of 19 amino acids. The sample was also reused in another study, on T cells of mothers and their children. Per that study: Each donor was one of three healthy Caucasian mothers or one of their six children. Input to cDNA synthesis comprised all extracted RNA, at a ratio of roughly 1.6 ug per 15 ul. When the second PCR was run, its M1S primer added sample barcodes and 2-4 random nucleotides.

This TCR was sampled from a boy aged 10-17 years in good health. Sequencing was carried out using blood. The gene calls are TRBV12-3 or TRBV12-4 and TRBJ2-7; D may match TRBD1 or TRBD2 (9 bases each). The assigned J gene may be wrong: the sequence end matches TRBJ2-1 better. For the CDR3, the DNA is TGTGCCAGCAGTTTAGTAACCCTAGCGGGGACAGGGTCAAAAAATGAGCAGTTCTTC. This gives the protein CASSLVTLAGTGSKNEQFF.